This passage covers 17 T cell receptor beta chains from one sample sequenced in a study of blood T cell repertoires in COVID-19. Here immunoSEQ multiplex PCR was the method, and the copy in TCRdb shows in-frame clones only, minus some. The top ten clones hold under 2% of a sample with 200,000 to 300,000 clones, 86% of them seen once. The sample was peripheral blood. These TCRs come from a man between 25 and 39 years old with active or convalescent COVID-19.

This rearrangement joins TRBV6-6 to TRBJ1-5, with D tentatively TRBD1 (5 bases). V lost 4 bases, J lost 4 bases, and 14 bases lay in between. CDR1 and CDR2 from the germline V gene are MNHNY and SVGAGI (reference sequence). This CDR3 spans 15 amino acids. The CDR3 here is CASSLDGQSNQPQHF. For the CDR3, the DNA is TGTGCCAGCAGTTTGGACGGACAATCAAATCAGCCCCAGCATTTT.

The chain has TRBV7-8 and TRBJ2-1, with a possible D match to TRBD2 (5 bases). The CDR3 consists of 16 residues. Trimming left V 4 bases short and J 1 base short, with 14 bases between. Germline CDR1 is SGHVS and CDR2 is FQNEAQ. The CDR3 region is CASSSQDLNSYNEQFF. CDR3 nucleotide sequence: TGTGCCAGCAGCTCCCAGGACTTAAATTCCTACAATGAGCAGTTCTTC.

The rearrangement joins TRBV4-1 to TRBJ2-7; D is unresolved. The CDR3 loop spans 15 amino acids. Per the germline V gene, CDR1 is MGHRA and CDR2 is YSYEKL. V shed 3 bases and J shed 2 bases, with 14 bases lying between them. Written as DNA, the CDR3 is TGCGCCAGCAGCCATCCAGGCAGGAACCCCTACGAGCAGTACTTC. Translating gives CASSHPGRNPYEQYF.

The chain uses TRBV19 and TRBJ1-2; TRBD1 matches 11 bases. This CDR3 has 14 amino acids. Germline CDR1 reads LNHDA; CDR2 reads SQIVND (reference sequence). V gave up 8 bases and J gave up 3 bases; unmatched junction bases: 5. CDR3 DNA sequence: TGTGCCAGTCGGACAGGGGGCGCAGACTATGGCTACACCTTC. Protein product: CASRTGGADYGYTF.

The chain couples TRBV6-5 to TRBJ1-5; no definite D call. Trimming took 8 bases from V and 1 from J, leaving 6 bases between them. This CDR3 is 12 amino acids long. From germline, CDR1 is MNHEY and CDR2 SVGAGI. CDR3 bases: TGTGCCAGCGGGAGAAGCAATCAGCCCCAGCATTTT. This translates into CASGRSNQPQHF.

V usage is TRBV6-5 and J usage is TRBJ1-3, with D tentatively TRBD1 (5 bases). V was cut by 4 bases and J by 0 bases, with 13 bases left in between. The CDR3 runs 16 residues. Germline-derived CDR1 and CDR2 are MNHEY and SVGAGI. CDR3 nucleotides: TGTGCCAGCAGTTTCATACAGGTAGACTCTGGAAACACCATATATTTT. Protein sequence: CASSFIQVDSGNTIYF.

The chain carries TRBV9 and TRBJ2-3; 15 nucleotides line up with TRBD2. The CDR3 contains 15 residues. Germline trimming cut 6 bases from V and 6 bases from J; bases unmatched to any gene: 5. Per germline, CDR1 SGDLS and CDR2 YYNGEE. In DNA form, the CDR3 reads TGTGCCAGCAAGGCCGGGACTAGCGGGGGGGATACGCAGTATTTT. Translated, it gives CASKAGTSGGDTQYF.

The genes are TRBV19 and TRBJ1-2, with 8 bases aligning to TRBD1. The germline CDR1 and CDR2 sequences are LNHDA and SQIVND (reference sequence). Trimming took 2 bases from V and 7 from J; bases not matched to a gene: 6. CDR3 size: 14 residues. The CDR3: CASSIPHQGAGYTF. The CDR3 region has the DNA TGTGCCAGTAGTATACCACACCAGGGGGCTGGCTACACCTTC.

This chain joins TRBV6-1 and TRBJ1-2; D call uncertain. The length of the CDR3 is 14 residues. Trimming shortened V by 1 base and J by 0 bases, and 6 bases separated the two germline ends. Germline values: CDR1 MNHNS, CDR2 SASEGT. CDR3 sequence: CASSEGASNYGYTF. CDR3 nucleotides: TGTGCCAGCAGTGAAGGGGCGTCTAACTATGGCTACACCTTC.

This clone has only one observation. V gene TRBV12-3 or TRBV12-4 combines with J gene TRBJ1-2; D is ambiguous. The CDR3 extends over 13 amino acids. Between the trimmed V and J ends, which lost 2 bases and 8 bases, there was a span of 12 bases. CDR3 sequence reads: CASSLIVWEGYTF. The CDR3 DNA sequence: TGTGCCAGCAGTTTAATAGTTTGGGAGGGCTACACCTTC.

V usage is TRBV4-1 and J usage is TRBJ1-1; D may be TRBD1 (6 bases). The CDR3 spans 16 residues. CDR1 MGHRA and CDR2 YSYEKL come from the germline V gene. V lost 6 bases and J 0 bases, leaving 17 bases between the germline ends. This CDR3 is CASSRPRGSLNTEAFF. Written as DNA, the CDR3 is TGCGCCAGCAGTCGGCCCAGGGGCTCACTGAACACTGAAGCTTTCTTT.

The chain recombines TRBV23-1 with TRBJ2-7; maybe TRBD1 (6 bases). TRBV23-1 carries the ORF label, with uncertain function. The CDR3 runs to 17 residues. The V and J ends lost 2 bases and 3 bases respectively, with 20 bases between them. CDR3 DNA: TGCGCCAGCAGTCAACGCTCTGACAGGCTGAGTTACTACGAGCAGTACTTC. Its translation: CASSQRSDRLSYYEQYF.

CDR3: CASSPPGAGANVLTF. The DNA for the CDR3 is TGTGCCAGCAGCCCACCAGGGGCTGGGGCCAACGTCCTGACTTTC. This chain connects TRBV5-4 to TRBJ2-6, with a tentative D call TRBD1 (6 bases). CDR1 is SGHNT and CDR2 is YYREEE in the germline V gene (reference sequence). The V end was cut by 4 bases, the J end by 2 bases, with 10 bases between. The CDR3 contains 15 residues.

The chain combines TRBV5-4 with TRBJ1-1; 7 positions match TRBD1. V shed 3 bases and J 5 bases; nucleotides not matched to a gene: 10. The germline gives CDR1 SGHNT, CDR2 YYREEE (reference sequence). The CDR3 is 15 amino acids. CDR3 in DNA: TGTGCCAGCAGCTGGAAGAGGGGGCTGGGGACTGAAGCTTTCTTT. This encodes CASSWKRGLGTEAFF.

The chain uses TRBV6-2 or TRBV6-3 and TRBJ2-1, with D possibly matching TRBD2 (5 bases). V was trimmed by 5 bases and J by 4 bases, leaving 6 bases between them. CDR1 MNHEY and CDR2 SVGEGT come from the germline V gene. The CDR3 runs to 12 residues. Here the CDR3 reads CASSERYNEQFF. The CDR3 DNA reads as TGTGCCAGCAGTGAGCGGTACAATGAGCAGTTCTTC.

This sequence joins TRBV5-6 and TRBJ2-7; D might be TRBD1 (6 bases). The CDR3 loop spans 15 amino acids. Per the germline V gene, CDR1 is SGHDT and CDR2 is YYEEEE. Trimming pared 2 bases from V and 0 bases from J, leaving 12 bases between. The CDR3 sequence: CASSLGGDFSYEQYF. CDR3 in DNA: TGTGCCAGCAGCTTAGGGGGAGATTTCTCCTACGAGCAGTACTTC.

This clone has a handful of counts. The rearrangement uses TRBV14 and TRBJ2-2, with D unclear. CDR1 is SGHDN and CDR2 is FVKESK in the germline V gene. V was cut by 1 base and J by 0 bases, with 6 bases left in between. The CDR3 covers 15 residues. The CDR3 coding sequence is TGTGCCAGCAGCCAAGCGCTAGCGAACACCGGGGAGCTGTTTTTT. Its translation is CASSQALANTGELFF.